Presented here are 20 T cell receptor beta chains from one specimen sequenced in a study of T cell repertoires in cytomegalovirus infection (dated 2019 in TCRdb). Sequencing was carried out with an Illumina HiSeq 1500. The raw public reads went through TCRdb reprocessing: fastp at Q25, MiXCR clone calling, in-frame beta chains kept. Entries that share a CDR3 protein sequence are merged under the most common genes and DNA. The sample table holds some 440,000 distinct CDR3 sequences, of which approximately 31% were seen once. The ten largest clones capture 12% to 15% of the sample. Sequenced material: PBMCs. All receptors derive from a human donor in good health (CMV status not recorded). Some clones in this sample may be carry-over from other donors' samples.

In this sample, this clonotype turned up a few times. This chain links TRBV28 with TRBJ1-1; D call uncertain. CDR1 and CDR2 (germline): MDHEN, SYDVKM. Deletions cut 3 bases from V and 3 bases from J, with 14 bases between. This CDR3 is built from 15 residues. DNA for the CDR3: TGTGCCAGCAGTTTCGACGGGTCGAGGGACACTGAAGCTTTCTTT. It specifies CASSFDGSRDTEAFF.

The count of this clonotype is one. A much larger clonotype is one base distant, so this may be a read error. CDR3 protein: CASSAGPDRDSYGYNF. For the CDR3, the DNA is TGTGCCAGCAGCGCGGGTCCCGACAGGGACAGCTATGGCTACAACTTC. V is TRBV12-3 or TRBV12-4 and J is TRBJ1-2, with TRBD1 matching over 7 bases. The CDR3 runs to 16 residues.

This clonotype came up a few times. V gene TRBV11-2 combines with J gene TRBJ2-7, with TRBD2 matching 8 bases. Germline CDR1 SGHAT, CDR2 FQNNGV. This CDR3 spans 16 amino acids. The junction had 9 bases not matched to a gene; V was cut back by 0 bases and J by 5 bases. In nucleotides, the CDR3 is TGTGCCAGCAGCTTAGATGCGGGGGGAGTCACAGACGAGCAGTACTTC. It is translated as CASSLDAGGVTDEQYF.

As regards this clonotype: One end of the junction does not line up with germline, which may come from a read error. The chain couples TRBV4-2 to TRBJ2-1; D is perhaps TRBD1 (6 bases). The germline V gene has CDR1 LGHNA and CDR2 YNFKEQ. The CDR3 runs 16 residues. The CDR3 here is CASRQADRTKSNEQFF. DNA of the CDR3: TGTGCCAGCAGGCAAGCGGACAGAACCAAATCCAATGAGCAGTTCTTC.

This clonotype was recorded at least ten times. The chain joins TRBV7-2 to TRBJ1-3; TRBD1 agrees at 10 bases. This CDR3 spans 15 amino acids. V was clipped by 5 bases and J by 2 bases; unmatched bases: 3. Germline V gene sequence: CDR1 SGHTA, CDR2 FQGNSA. Here the CDR3 DNA reads TGTGCCAGCAGCGCAGACAGGGGGCCTGGAAACACCATATATTTT. Protein: CASSADRGPGNTIYF.

CDR3 protein: CASSLSMGSPLHF. The CDR3 nucleotides read TGTGCCAGCAGTTTATCGATGGGTTCACCCCTCCACTTT. The chain recombines TRBV27 with TRBJ1-6, with unresolved D. Looked up from germline, CDR1 is MNHEY and CDR2 is SMNVEV (reference sequence). The CDR3 consists of 13 residues. The V gene lost 0 bases and the J gene lost 9 bases, with 6 bases spanning the gap.

A few counts support this clonotype. The genes are TRBV6-2 or TRBV6-3 and TRBJ2-6; TRBD1 matches at 8 bases. The CDR3 totals 16 residues. Germline values: CDR1 MNHEY, CDR2 SVGEGT. The junction had 4 bases not matched to a gene; V was cut back by 5 bases and J by 1 base. The CDR3 coding sequence is TGTGCCAGCAGTCACAGGGGGGTTTCTGGGGCCAACGTCCTGACTTTC. As protein: CASSHRGVSGANVLTF.

The chain couples TRBV28 to TRBJ1-6, with 8 bases aligning to TRBD1. This CDR3 comprises 15 residues. V was pared by 5 bases and J by 7 bases, with 7 bases of the junction left unmatched. The germline V gene has CDR1 MDHEN and CDR2 SYDVKM. The CDR3 DNA sequence: TGTGCCAGCAGTCCGTGGACAGGGAACAATTCACCCCTCCACTTT. Translation: CASSPWTGNNSPLHF.

The chain is built from TRBV7-2 and TRBJ2-5, with a weak D call TRBD1 (6 bases). CDR3 length: 15 residues. Between the trimmed V and J ends, which lost 1 base and 5 bases, there was a span of 14 bases. In germline, CDR1 is SGHTA, CDR2 FQGNSA. As DNA, the CDR3 is TGTGCCAGCAGCTTAGGCCAGGGGATGAGGGAGACCCAGTACTTC. This gives the protein CASSLGQGMRETQYF.

V usage is TRBV20-1 and J usage is TRBJ1-1; D is ambiguous. The CDR3 is 14 amino acids. Germline V lookup: CDR1 DFQATT, CDR2 SNEGSKA (reference sequence). V lost 0 bases and J 6 bases, leaving 14 bases between the germline ends. CDR3 region: CSARDLRYLAEAFF. The CDR3 DNA follows: TGCAGTGCTAGAGATCTCAGGTACTTAGCTGAAGCTTTCTTT.

The chain has TRBV9 and TRBJ1-5; perhaps TRBD1 as D (5 bases). CDR3 size: 15 residues. Germline-derived CDR1 and CDR2 are SGDLS and YYNGEE. The V and J ends lost 3 bases and 3 bases respectively, with 13 bases between them. As DNA, the CDR3 is TGTGCCAGCAGCGAGTATGGACAAATCAATCAGCCCCAGCATTTT. Its translation: CASSEYGQINQPQHF.

There are a few counts of this clonotype. This chain links TRBV2 with TRBJ2-3; 12 bases are a match to TRBD2. V lost 5 bases and J lost 4; bases outside the gene matches: 7. The CDR3 is made up of 16 amino acids. CDR1 is SNHLY, CDR2 FYNNEI, per germline. Here the CDR3 reads CASSPGGLAGSDTQYF. CDR3 bases: TGTGCCAGCAGTCCCGGAGGACTAGCGGGATCAGATACGCAGTATTTT.

This clonotype appeared a few times. The genes are TRBV2 and TRBJ2-5, with 12 nucleotides matching TRBD1. CDR3 size: 15 residues. V was pared by 7 bases and J by 5 bases, with 8 bases of the junction left unmatched. Germline V gene lookup returns CDR1 SNHLY and CDR2 FYNNEI. The CDR3 DNA sequence: TGTGCCAGCACCGGGACAGGGGGCCCCAACGAGACCCAGTACTTC. Translating gives CASTGTGGPNETQYF.

This clonotype was observed many times. This sequence joins TRBV7-8 and TRBJ2-7; D might be TRBD1 (6 bases). Germline CDR1 is SGHVS and CDR2 is FQNEAQ. With 1 base removed from V and 4 bases from J, the gap between germline ends came to 17 bases. The CDR3 has 16 amino acids. The CDR3 protein is CASSLEGGALFYEQYF. DNA for the CDR3: TGTGCCAGCAGCTTAGAAGGGGGTGCCCTTTTTTACGAGCAGTACTTC.

This clonotype was picked up one time. The gene calls are TRBV14 and TRBJ1-2; TRBD1 is a possible D gene (5 bases). Germline loops: CDR1 SGHDN, CDR2 FVKESK. V gave up 1 base and J gave up 7 bases, with 13 bases separating them. The length of the CDR3 is 14 residues. The CDR3 reads CASSQVGGEAGYTF. The CDR3 nucleotides read TGTGCCAGCAGCCAAGTCGGGGGTGAGGCTGGCTACACCTTC.

The chain has TRBV11-2 and TRBJ1-2, with D uncertain. The CDR3 is made up of 16 amino acids. With 1 base removed from V and 4 bases from J, the gap between germline ends came to 16 bases. Germline CDR1 is SGHAT and CDR2 is FQNNGV. CDR3 loop: CASSLGRCEGGYGYTF. In DNA, the CDR3 is TGTGCCAGCAGCTTAGGTCGTTGTGAAGGCGGCTATGGCTACACCTTC. Drawing the rest from reference TRBV11-2 and TRBJ1-2, the complete variable domain is EAGVAQSPRYKIIEKRQSVAFWCNPISGHATLYWYQQILGQGPKLLIQFQNNGVVDDSQLPKDRFSAERLKGVDSTLKIQPAKLEDSAVYLCASSLGRCEGGYGYTFGSGTRLTVV.

This chain uses TRBV6-6 with TRBJ1-2, with 10 bases matching TRBD1. V was pared by 6 bases and J by 9 bases, with 19 bases of the junction left unmatched. CDR1 and CDR2 from the germline V gene are MNHNY and SVGAGI (reference sequence). The CDR3 length is 17 residues. The CDR3 spells CASRIHRDRGSVDSYTF. The CDR3 DNA is TGTGCCAGCAGGATACATAGGGACAGGGGATCAGTAGATAGCTACACCTTC.

This chain joins TRBV6-1 and TRBJ2-1, with a weak D call TRBD2 (6 bases). Germline CDR1 MNHNS, CDR2 SASEGT. Trimming took off 3 bases at V and 3 bases at J, with 12 bases between the two ends. This CDR3 has 15 amino acids. CDR3 nucleotides: TGTGCCAGCAGTGACTACGGGAGCCACTACAATGAGCAGTTCTTC. Protein: CASSDYGSHYNEQFF.

This clonotype has only a few counts. The chain's CDR3 is CASSQERMNTEAFF. The CDR3 DNA is TGCGCCAGCAGCCAAGAGCGAATGAACACTGAAGCTTTCTTT. The chain uses TRBV4-1 and TRBJ1-1, with D hard to call. This CDR3 region has 14 residues. Trimming took 0 bases from V and 0 from J, leaving 5 bases between them. Germline lookup yields CDR1 MGHRA and CDR2 YSYEKL.

In its sample, this clonotype was seen once. This may come from a read error, since a much larger clone is one base off. As DNA, the CDR3 is TGTGCCAGCAGCCCGGACAGGGGCAGGACAGAGACGCAGTATTTT. It codes for CASSPDRGRTETQYF. The chain employs TRBV7-6 and TRBJ2-3; 9 bases map to TRBD1. Per germline, CDR1 SGHVS and CDR2 FNYEAQ. The CDR3 extends over 15 amino acids. Filled out from reference TRBV7-6 and TRBJ2-3, the complete variable domain reads GAGVSQSPRYKVTKRGQDVALRCDPISGHVSLYWYRQALGQGPEFLTYFNYEAQQDKSGLPNDRFSAERPEGSISTLTIQRTEQRDSAMYRCASSPDRGRTETQYFGPGTRLTVL.